This TCR beta chain was recovered during a study of T cells in Graves' hyperthyroidism and ophthalmopathy. Study information: Specimen type is peripheral blood, collected at initial diagnosis prior to any treatment.

Researchers barred patients who had uncontrolled infection, other autoimmune disease, pregnancy or lactation. Each diagnosis drew on symptoms, thyroxine, TRAb, thyroid ultrasound and orbital computed tomography findings. The source material, RNA transcripts, was used to amplify TCR beta CDR3 regions. Primed by the HTBI set, a first-round RT-PCR was run on the TCR CDR3. From the multiplex PCR reads, TCRdb called clonotypes with MiXCR, one entry per CDR3 protein. Of some 350,000 distinct CDR3 sequences listed, 15% to 18% are singletons. The V and J ends lost 2 bases and 2 bases respectively, with 16 bases between them. CDR3 length equals 16 residues. This clonotype was counted many times.

This TCR came from a woman aged 18-29 years with Graves' hyperthyroidism that later progressed to Graves' ophthalmopathy. The rearrangement joins TRBV12-3 or TRBV12-4 to TRBJ2-7, with D perhaps matching TRBD2 (6 bases). Material for sequencing was blood. CDR3 in DNA: TGTGCCAGCAGTTTATACGGGGGAGGAGCCCCCTACGAGCAGTACTTC. Translation: CASSLYGGGAPYEQYF.